The 29 T cell receptor beta chains below come from one sample, sequenced in a study of vaccination effects on CD4 cells after COVID-19. Profiling relied on immunoSEQ multiplex PCR, and the TCRdb table lists in-frame clones only, not all of them. The sample lists about 39,000 clones, about 62% occurring once. Upon completion of under eleven days in culture, CD4+ T cells were isolated. Everyone in the study got two shots of either the BNT162b2 or mRNA-1273 vaccine. Their antigens are not known. This sample comprised CD4+ T cells from PBMCs cultured without peptide, obtained after COVID-19 vaccination. Source of these receptors: a human donor who received a COVID-19 vaccine.

The chain employs TRBV10-2 and TRBJ1-1; D ambiguous. This CDR3 contains 12 residues. The germline gives CDR1 WSHSY, CDR2 SAAADI. V was cut by 4 bases and J by 6 bases, with 9 bases left in between. The CDR3 sequence: CASSGWWAEAFF. As DNA, the CDR3 is TGCGCCAGCAGTGGGTGGTGGGCTGAAGCTTTCTTT.

The chain uses TRBV6-6 and TRBJ2-3; tentatively, D is TRBD2 (6 bases). V was cut by 6 bases and J by 3 bases, with 16 bases left in between. Germline assignment: CDR1 MNHNY and CDR2 SVGAGI (reference sequence). CDR3 length: 15 amino acids. CDR3 in amino acids: CASSPNTGGTDTQYF. As DNA, the CDR3 is TGTGCCAGCAGCCCCAACACCGGGGGTACAGATACGCAGTATTTT.

The chain has TRBV3-1 (or the pseudogene TRBV3-2) and TRBJ1-2, with 10 bases lining up with TRBD1. Germline trimming cut 4 bases from V and 1 base from J; bases unmatched to any gene: 3. The CDR3 contains 15 residues. Germline V gene sequence: CDR1 LGHDT, CDR2 YNNKEL (reference sequence). CDR3 sequence reads: CASSPGQGNNYGYTF. The CDR3, as DNA: TGTGCCAGCAGCCCGGGACAGGGGAATAACTATGGCTACACCTTC.

V is TRBV19 and J is TRBJ2-7, with a tentative D call TRBD2 (5 bases). CDR3 size: 13 residues. Trimming pared 4 bases from V and 7 bases from J, leaving 14 bases between. Germline V gene sequence: CDR1 LNHDA, CDR2 SQIVND (reference sequence). The CDR3 loop reads CASSTDPTGEQYF. CDR3 coding DNA: TGTGCCAGTAGTACCGACCCGACGGGGGAGCAGTACTTC.

V gene TRBV19 combines with J gene TRBJ1-2; 8 bases line up with TRBD1. V gave up 6 bases and J gave up 11 bases; unmatched junction bases: 11. Germline-derived CDR1 and CDR2 are LNHDA and SQIVND (reference sequence). The CDR3 extends over 13 amino acids. CDR3 coding DNA: TGTGCCAGTAGGACTGGACAGGGTTTGTTTTACACCTTC. Its translation: CASRTGQGLFYTF.

This clone was seen once. This sequence joins TRBV5-1 and TRBJ2-5, with TRBD2 matching over 8 bases. Germline loops: CDR1 SGHRS, CDR2 YFSETQ. This CDR3 comprises 12 residues. J gave up 5 bases and V 7 bases, and 4 bases lay outside the gene matches. The CDR3 is CASYERGETQYF. CDR3 nucleotide sequence: TGCGCCAGCTATGAGCGGGGGGAGACCCAGTACTTC. Filled out from reference TRBV5-1 and TRBJ2-5, the complete variable domain reads KAGVTQTPRYLIKTRGQQVTLSCSPISGHRSVSWYQQTPGQGLQFLFEYFSETQRNKGNFPGRFSGRQFSNSRSEMNVSTLELGDSALYLCASYERGETQYFGPGTRLLVL.

The V call is TRBV27, the J call TRBJ1-5; TRBD1 matches at 9 bases. This CDR3 comprises 20 residues. The V and J ends lost 6 bases and 0 bases, in that order; junction bases with no gene match: 18. Germline V gene sequence: CDR1 MNHEY, CDR2 SMNVEV (reference sequence). Here the CDR3 reads CASSPAGTGRLPYSNQPQHF. CDR3 sequence (DNA): TGTGCCAGCAGCCCCGCCGGGACAGGGAGGCTCCCTTATAGCAATCAGCCCCAGCATTTT.

This clone is medium-sized. The V and J genes are TRBV4-1 and TRBJ1-3; the D gene is possibly TRBD1 (5 bases). The V gene lost 4 bases and the J gene lost 5 bases, with 15 bases spanning the gap. The CDR3 covers 15 residues. Germline V lookup: CDR1 MGHRA, CDR2 YSYEKL. In DNA form, the CDR3 reads TGCGCCAGCAGCCCCGACCGGGACCCTAGAAACACCATATATTTT. Translated, it gives CASSPDRDPRNTIYF.

The chain couples TRBV7-9 to TRBJ2-3, with 7 positions matching TRBD2. The CDR3 is 12 amino acids. V lost 6 bases, J lost 7 bases, and 4 bases stayed unmatched. In germline, CDR1 is SEHNR, CDR2 FQNEAQ (reference sequence). CDR3 nucleotide sequence: TGTGCCAGCAGGGGGGGGAAGCATACGCAGTATTTT. Its translation is CASRGGKHTQYF.

This chain joins TRBV28 and TRBJ2-7, with D perhaps being TRBD1 or TRBD2 (5 bases each). This CDR3 contains 14 residues. The V end lost 5 bases, the J end lost 4 bases, and 15 bases lay between the germline ends. Per the germline V gene, CDR1 is MDHEN and CDR2 is SYDVKM. The CDR3 DNA sequence: TGTGCCAGCAGTCCGGGGCATCTAGGGTACGAGCAGTACTTC. Protein product: CASSPGHLGYEQYF.

This clone was detected once. V usage is TRBV19 and J usage is TRBJ1-4; D gene unclear. The CDR3 is 14 residues long. V lost 5 bases and J lost 7, with 14 bases in between. CDR1 is LNHDA and CDR2 is SQIVND in the germline V gene (reference sequence). The CDR3 DNA is TGTGCCAGTAGTGAGTGGAGGAACAGTGAAAAACTGTTTTTT. As protein: CASSEWRNSEKLFF. Using reference TRBV19 and TRBJ1-4 for the parts outside the CDR3, the full variable domain is DGGITQSPKYLFRKEGQNVTLSCEQNLNHDAMYWYRQDPGQGLRLIYYSQIVNDFQKGDIAEGYSVSREKKESFPLTVTSAQKNPTAFYLCASSEWRNSEKLFFGSGTQLSVL.

V gene TRBV10-3 combines with J gene TRBJ1-5; no firm D call. Looked up from germline, CDR1 is ENHRY and CDR2 is SYGVKD. This CDR3 comprises 15 residues. Trimming shortened V by 10 bases and J by 0 bases, and 16 bases separated the two germline ends. The CDR3 spells CATRAGMNSNQPQHF. The CDR3 bases are TGTGCCACTCGAGCCGGGATGAATAGCAATCAGCCCCAGCATTTT.

The rearrangement joins TRBV6-5 to TRBJ2-7; D unclear. Trimming cost V 0 bases and J 3 bases, with 12 bases left between them. Germline V gives CDR1 MNHEY, CDR2 SVGAGI. This CDR3 has 15 residues. CDR3 coding DNA: TGTGCCAGCAGTTACTCGAGGCTAGACCACTACGAGCAGTACTTC. Encoded protein: CASSYSRLDHYEQYF.

This clone was observed a handful of times. Written as DNA, the CDR3 is TGCGCCAGCAGCAGAAGTAGGACAGCCGCAAGACTGGAGAACACTGAAGCTTTCTTT. Translation gives CASSRSRTAARLENTEAFF. The chain links TRBV5-1 to TRBJ1-1; D is possibly TRBD1 (6 bases). The V end lost 4 bases, the J end lost 1 base, and 26 bases lay between the germline ends. Germline V gene data show CDR1 as SGHRS and CDR2 as YFSETQ. The CDR3 loop spans 19 amino acids.

The CDR3, as DNA: TGTGCCATCAGTACCGGGGGCACTGAAGCTTTCTTT. Amino acid sequence: CAISTGGTEAFF. The chain is built from TRBV10-3 and TRBJ1-1; tentative D call: TRBD1 (5 bases). This CDR3 comprises 12 residues. CDR1 is ENHRY and CDR2 is SYGVKD in the germline V gene. V lost 5 bases and J 4 bases, leaving 8 bases between the germline ends.

V gene TRBV7-6 combines with J gene TRBJ2-5; D is unresolved. Between the trimmed V and J ends, which lost 3 bases and 4 bases, there was a span of 15 bases. This CDR3 contains 15 residues. Germline CDR1 SGHVS, CDR2 FNYEAQ. CDR3 loop: CASSFFGQEIETQYF. The CDR3, as DNA: TGTGCCAGCAGCTTTTTCGGGCAGGAGATAGAGACCCAGTACTTC.

This chain joins TRBV19 and TRBJ2-7; 8 bases are a match to TRBD1. The CDR3 loop spans 19 amino acids. CDR1 is LNHDA, CDR2 SQIVND, per germline (reference sequence). J was trimmed by 0 bases and V by 6 bases; bases with no gene match: 19. Here the CDR3 DNA reads TGTGCCAGTAGCTTACAGTATTCCGGTCGTGGGACAGGCTCCTACGAGCAGTACTTC. Its protein is CASSLQYSGRGTGSYEQYF.

This clone was seen once. The chain employs TRBV6-5 and TRBJ1-1, with D possibly being TRBD1 (5 bases). V was pared by 6 bases and J by 4 bases, with 15 bases between. Germline CDR1 is MNHEY and CDR2 is SVGAGI. This CDR3 spans 14 amino acids. The CDR3 protein is CASSAGSWATEAFF. CDR3 bases: TGTGCCAGCAGCGCAGGGTCGTGGGCCACTGAAGCTTTCTTT.

V is TRBV7-8 and J is TRBJ2-1, with D possibly TRBD1 on 5 matching bases. The germline V gene encodes CDR1 SGHVS and CDR2 FQNEAQ. CDR3 size: 13 residues. The germline V and J ends were trimmed by 5 bases and 5 bases, with 10 bases remaining between them. The chain's CDR3 is CASSRDRHNEQFF. The CDR3 DNA reads as TGTGCCAGCAGCCGCGACAGACACAATGAGCAGTTCTTC.

This clone was detected once. The chain links TRBV3-1 (or the pseudogene TRBV3-2) to TRBJ1-2, with 7 bases fitting TRBD1. The V gene end was trimmed by 4 bases and the J gene end by 3 bases; junction bases not matched to a gene: 2. The CDR3 length is 13 residues. Germline V gene lookup returns CDR1 LGHDT and CDR2 YNNKEL (reference sequence). In nucleotides, the CDR3 is TGTGCCAGCAGCCCGCAGGGGGACTATGGCTACACCTTC. Translated, it gives CASSPQGDYGYTF.

The V call is TRBV27, the J call TRBJ1-5; maybe TRBD1 (6 bases). The germline CDR1 and CDR2 sequences are MNHEY and SMNVEV (reference sequence). V was shortened by 3 bases and J by 1 base, with 7 bases between the two germline ends. This CDR3 has 14 amino acids. The CDR3 sequence is CASSLGASNQPQHF. The CDR3 DNA sequence: TGTGCCAGCAGTTTGGGGGCAAGCAATCAGCCCCAGCATTTT.

The gene calls are TRBV7-2 and TRBJ2-5; 8 bases are a match to TRBD1. Trimming removed 2 bases from V and 5 bases from J; junction bases left unmatched: 7. There are 15 residues in the CDR3. Germline-derived CDR1 and CDR2 are SGHTA and FQGNSA. The CDR3 DNA reads as TGTGCCAGCAGCTTATACAGGGGGGTGGCGGAGACCCAGTACTTC. This encodes CASSLYRGVAETQYF. Full variable domain (remainder filled in from reference TRBV7-2 and TRBJ2-5): GAGVSQSPSNKVTEKGKDVELRCDPISGHTALYWYRQSLGQGLEFLIYFQGNSAPDKSGLPSDRFSAERTGGSVSTLTIQRTQQEDSAVYLCASSLYRGVAETQYFGPGTRLLVL.

CDR3 region: CASGLGGISGANVLTF. The CDR3 nucleotides read TGTGCTAGTGGTTTGGGAGGGATCTCTGGGGCCAACGTCCTGACTTTC. V is TRBV12-5 and J is TRBJ2-6; maybe TRBD2 (5 bases). This CDR3 region has 16 residues. The germline V gene has CDR1 LGHNT and CDR2 FRNRAP. The V end was cut by 1 base, the J end by 0 bases, with 7 bases between. Looking up the rest from reference TRBV12-5 and TRBJ2-6 gives the full variable domain: DARVTQTPRHKVTEMGQEVTMRCQPILGHNTVFWYRQTMMQGLELLAYFRNRAPLDDSGMPKDRFSAEMPDATLATLKIQPSEPRDSAVYFCASGLGGISGANVLTFGAGSRLTVL.

The rearrangement joins TRBV15 to TRBJ2-7, with 10 positions matching TRBD1. The ends lost 1 base at V and 3 bases at J; junction bases unmatched: 9. The CDR3 consists of 17 residues. CDR1 and CDR2 (germline): LNHNV, YYDKDF (reference sequence). CDR3 sequence (DNA): TGTGCCACCAGCAGAGTCCGTGGGACAGGGGTAAGCTACGAGCAGTACTTC. Its translation is CATSRVRGTGVSYEQYF.

The chain carries TRBV25-1 and TRBJ2-3, with 10 bases matching TRBD1. J was trimmed by 2 bases and V by 1 base; bases with no gene match: 9. The CDR3 loop spans 18 amino acids. Germline CDR1 reads MGHDK; CDR2 reads SYGVNS. CDR3 in amino acids: CASSEWRTGGGITDTQYF. The CDR3 bases are TGTGCCAGCAGTGAATGGCGGACAGGGGGAGGAATCACAGATACGCAGTATTTT.

This chain uses TRBV3-1 (or the pseudogene TRBV3-2) with TRBJ1-2; D call uncertain. V lost 3 bases and J 4 bases, leaving 9 bases between the germline ends. CDR1 is LGHDT, CDR2 YNNKEL, per germline (reference sequence). The CDR3 has 13 residues. As DNA, the CDR3 is TGTGCCAGCAGCCAGGCCGGGTCCTATGGCTACACCTTC. As protein: CASSQAGSYGYTF.

This clone was picked up a small number of times. This chain links TRBV6-5 with TRBJ1-2, with 7 bases aligning to TRBD1. The CDR3 runs 15 residues. Germline values: CDR1 MNHEY, CDR2 SVGAGI. The V and J ends lost 2 bases and 5 bases, in that order; junction bases with no gene match: 8. CDR3 in amino acids: CASSYDGTVSYGYTF. The CDR3 coding sequence is TGTGCCAGCAGTTACGATGGGACAGTTTCGTATGGCTACACCTTC.

The chain joins TRBV19 to TRBJ2-1; the D gene is possibly TRBD1 (7 bases). Looked up from germline, CDR1 is LNHDA and CDR2 is SQIVND (reference sequence). The ends were cut back, 4 bases at V and 4 bases at J, with 14 bases in the middle. This CDR3 region has 15 residues. The CDR3 DNA is TGTGCCAGTAGTACAGGTCAGGGGGGATACAATGAGCAGTTCTTC. Amino acid sequence: CASSTGQGGYNEQFF.

This clone was observed a handful of times. This chain links TRBV24-1 with TRBJ2-2; possibly TRBD1 or TRBD2 for D (6 bases each). Deletions cut 0 bases from V and 4 bases from J, with 11 bases between. The CDR3 spans 16 residues. Germline values: CDR1 KGHDR, CDR2 SFDVKD. The CDR3 region is CATSDLSGASTGELFF. DNA for the CDR3: TGTGCCACCAGTGATTTGTCGGGGGCTAGCACCGGGGAGCTGTTTTTT.